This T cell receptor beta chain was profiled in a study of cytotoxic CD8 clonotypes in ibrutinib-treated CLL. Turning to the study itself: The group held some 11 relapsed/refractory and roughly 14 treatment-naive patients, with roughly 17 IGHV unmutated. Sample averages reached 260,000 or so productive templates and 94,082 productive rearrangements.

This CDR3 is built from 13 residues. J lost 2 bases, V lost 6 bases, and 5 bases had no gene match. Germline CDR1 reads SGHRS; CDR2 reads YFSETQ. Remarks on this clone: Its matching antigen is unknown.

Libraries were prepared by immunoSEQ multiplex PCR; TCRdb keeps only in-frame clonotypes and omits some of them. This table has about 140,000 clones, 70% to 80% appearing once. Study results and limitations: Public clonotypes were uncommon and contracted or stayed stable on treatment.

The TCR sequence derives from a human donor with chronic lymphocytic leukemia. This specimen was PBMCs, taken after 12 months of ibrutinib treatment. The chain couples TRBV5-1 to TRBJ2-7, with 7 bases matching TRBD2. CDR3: CASTAAGAYEQYF. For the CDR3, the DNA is TGCGCCAGCACCGCCGCGGGAGCCTACGAGCAGTACTTC.